This entry concerns a single TCR beta chain. Its antigen is undetermined. Profiling relied on immunoSEQ multiplex PCR, and the TCRdb table lists in-frame clones only, not all of them. The data show about 130,000 clones, roughly nine tenths seen once. The data derive from a study of T cell responses to AZD1222 COVID-19 vaccine. General study findings and limits: Spike-specific TCR repertoires showed rising breadth and depth after two AZD1222 doses.

The germline V gene has CDR1 DFQATT and CDR2 SNEGSKA (reference sequence). The CDR3 contains 12 residues. V was clipped by 3 bases and J by 9 bases, with 12 bases between them. The V gene is TRBV20-1, the J gene TRBJ2-1; D is ambiguous. Here the sequenced sample was peripheral blood, taken on day 0 of AZD1222 vaccination. The clonotype originates from an adult in good health. CDR3 DNA: TGCAGTGCTAGTTTATGGGTCGGTGAGCAGTTCTTC. This translates into CSASLWVGEQFF.